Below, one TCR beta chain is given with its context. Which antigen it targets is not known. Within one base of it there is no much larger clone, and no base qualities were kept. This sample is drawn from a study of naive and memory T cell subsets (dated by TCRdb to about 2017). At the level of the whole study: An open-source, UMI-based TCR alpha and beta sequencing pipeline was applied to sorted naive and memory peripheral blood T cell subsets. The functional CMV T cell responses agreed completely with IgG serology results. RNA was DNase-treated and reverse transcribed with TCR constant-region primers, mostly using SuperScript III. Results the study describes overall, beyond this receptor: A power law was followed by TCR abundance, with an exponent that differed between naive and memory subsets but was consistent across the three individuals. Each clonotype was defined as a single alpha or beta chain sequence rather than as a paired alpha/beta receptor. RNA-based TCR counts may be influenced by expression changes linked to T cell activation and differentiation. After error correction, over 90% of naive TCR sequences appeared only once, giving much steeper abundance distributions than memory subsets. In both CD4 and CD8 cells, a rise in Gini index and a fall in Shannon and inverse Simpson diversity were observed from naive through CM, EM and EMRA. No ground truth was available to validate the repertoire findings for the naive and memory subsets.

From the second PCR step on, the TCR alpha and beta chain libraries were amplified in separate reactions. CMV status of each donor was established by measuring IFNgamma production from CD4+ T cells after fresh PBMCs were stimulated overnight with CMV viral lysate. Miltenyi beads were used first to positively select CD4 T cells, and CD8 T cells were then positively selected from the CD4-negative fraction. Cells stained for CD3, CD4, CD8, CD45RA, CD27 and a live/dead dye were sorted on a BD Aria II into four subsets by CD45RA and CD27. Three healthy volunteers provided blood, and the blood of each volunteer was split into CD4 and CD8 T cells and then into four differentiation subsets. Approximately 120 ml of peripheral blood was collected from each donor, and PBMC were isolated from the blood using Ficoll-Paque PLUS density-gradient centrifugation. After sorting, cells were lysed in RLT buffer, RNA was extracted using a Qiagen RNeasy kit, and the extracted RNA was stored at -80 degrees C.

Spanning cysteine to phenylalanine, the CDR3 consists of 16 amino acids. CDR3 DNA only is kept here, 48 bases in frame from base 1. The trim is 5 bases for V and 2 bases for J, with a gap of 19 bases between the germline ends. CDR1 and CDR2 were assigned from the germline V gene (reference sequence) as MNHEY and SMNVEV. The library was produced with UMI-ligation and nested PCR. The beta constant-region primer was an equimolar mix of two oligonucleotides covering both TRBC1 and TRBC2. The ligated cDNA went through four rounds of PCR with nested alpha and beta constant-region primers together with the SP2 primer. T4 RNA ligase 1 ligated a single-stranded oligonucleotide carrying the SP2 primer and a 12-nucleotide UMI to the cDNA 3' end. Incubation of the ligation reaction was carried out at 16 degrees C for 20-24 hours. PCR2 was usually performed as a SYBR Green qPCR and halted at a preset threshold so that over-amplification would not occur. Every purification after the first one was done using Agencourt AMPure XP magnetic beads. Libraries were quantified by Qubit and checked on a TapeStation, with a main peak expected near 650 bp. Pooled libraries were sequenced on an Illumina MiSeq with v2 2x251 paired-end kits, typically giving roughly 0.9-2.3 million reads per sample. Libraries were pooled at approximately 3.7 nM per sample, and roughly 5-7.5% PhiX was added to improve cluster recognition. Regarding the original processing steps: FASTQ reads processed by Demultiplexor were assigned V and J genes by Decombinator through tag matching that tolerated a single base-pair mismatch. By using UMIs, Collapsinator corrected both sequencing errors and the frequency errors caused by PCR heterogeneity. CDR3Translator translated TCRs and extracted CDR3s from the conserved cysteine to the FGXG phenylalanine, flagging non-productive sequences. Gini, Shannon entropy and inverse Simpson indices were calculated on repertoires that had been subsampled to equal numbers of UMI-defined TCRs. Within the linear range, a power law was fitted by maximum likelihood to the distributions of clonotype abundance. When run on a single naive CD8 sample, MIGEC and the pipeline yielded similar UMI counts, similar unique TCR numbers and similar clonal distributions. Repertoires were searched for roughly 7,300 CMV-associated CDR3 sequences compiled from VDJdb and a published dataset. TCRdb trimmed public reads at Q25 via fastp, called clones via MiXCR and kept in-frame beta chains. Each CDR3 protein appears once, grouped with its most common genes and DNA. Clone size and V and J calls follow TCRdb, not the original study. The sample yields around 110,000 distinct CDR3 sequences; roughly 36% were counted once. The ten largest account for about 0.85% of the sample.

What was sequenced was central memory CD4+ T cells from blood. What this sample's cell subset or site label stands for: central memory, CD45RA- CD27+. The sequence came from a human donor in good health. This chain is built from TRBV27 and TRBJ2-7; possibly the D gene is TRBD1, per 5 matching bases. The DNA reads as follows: TGTGCCAGCAGTCATACCCGACAGAGGATAGCCTACGAGCAGTACTTC. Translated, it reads CASSHTRQRIAYEQYF.